This T cell receptor beta chain originates from a study of early T cells in non-severe SARS-CoV-2 infection. This clonotype showed up many times. The protocol attached unique molecular identifiers to individual cDNA molecules. TCRdb reprocessed the 5' RACE reads with MiXCR, giving one entry per CDR3 protein. Here the sample spans 83,000 or so distinct CDR3 sequences, roughly 10% being singletons. Looked up from germline, CDR1 is KGHDR and CDR2 is SFDVKD. V was cut by 9 bases and J by 7 bases, with 18 bases left in between. The CDR3 length is 13 residues. The chain carries TRBV24-1 and TRBJ2-7; D perhaps matches TRBD1 (6 bases). Source: whole blood, taken at baseline. The receptor was isolated from an adult who was a healthcare worker with PCR-confirmed SARS-CoV-2 infection or an uninfected control (not recorded which). In DNA form, the CDR3 reads TGTGCCACCCGACAGGTCCCAATTGGGGAGCAGTACTTC. This gives the protein CATRQVPIGEQYF.